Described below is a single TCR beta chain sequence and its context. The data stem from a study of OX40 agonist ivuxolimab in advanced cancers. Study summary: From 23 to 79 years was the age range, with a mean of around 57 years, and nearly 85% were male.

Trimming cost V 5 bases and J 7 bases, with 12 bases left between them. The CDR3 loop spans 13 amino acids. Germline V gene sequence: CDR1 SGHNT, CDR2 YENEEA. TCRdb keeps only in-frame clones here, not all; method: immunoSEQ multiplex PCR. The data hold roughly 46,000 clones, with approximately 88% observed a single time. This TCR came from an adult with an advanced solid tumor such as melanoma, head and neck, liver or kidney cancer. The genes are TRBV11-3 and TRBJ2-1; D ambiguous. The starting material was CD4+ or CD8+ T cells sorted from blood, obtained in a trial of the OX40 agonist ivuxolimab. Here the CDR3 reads CASSPTQGNEQFF. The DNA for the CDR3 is TGTGCCAGCAGCCCAACTCAAGGGAATGAGCAGTTCTTC.